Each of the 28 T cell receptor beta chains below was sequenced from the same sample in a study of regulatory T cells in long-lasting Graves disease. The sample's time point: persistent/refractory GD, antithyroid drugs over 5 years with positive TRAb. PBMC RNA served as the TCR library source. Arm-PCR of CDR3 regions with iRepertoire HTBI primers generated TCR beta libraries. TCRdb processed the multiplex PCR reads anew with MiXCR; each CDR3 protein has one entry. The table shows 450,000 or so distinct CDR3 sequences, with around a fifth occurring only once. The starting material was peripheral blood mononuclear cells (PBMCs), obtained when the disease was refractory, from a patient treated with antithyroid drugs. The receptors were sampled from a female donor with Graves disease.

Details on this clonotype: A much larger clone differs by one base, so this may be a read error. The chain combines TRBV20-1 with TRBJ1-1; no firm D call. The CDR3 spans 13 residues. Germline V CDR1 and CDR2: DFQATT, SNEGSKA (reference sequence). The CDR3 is CGARVVVGTEAFF. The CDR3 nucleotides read TGCGGTGCTCGGGTGGTTGTCGGGACTGAAGCTTTCTTT.

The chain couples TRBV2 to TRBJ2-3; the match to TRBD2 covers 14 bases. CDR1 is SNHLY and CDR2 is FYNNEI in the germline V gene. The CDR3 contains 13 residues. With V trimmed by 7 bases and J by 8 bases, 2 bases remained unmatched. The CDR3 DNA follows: TGTGCCAGCAAGGGACTAGCGGGAGTTACGCAGTATTTT. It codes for CASKGLAGVTQYF. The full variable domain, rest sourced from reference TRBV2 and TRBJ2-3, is EPEVTQTPSHQVTQMGQEVILRCVPISNHLYFYWYRQILGQKVEFLVSFYNNEISEKSEIFDDQFSVERPDGSNFTLKIRSTKLEDSAMYFCASKGLAGVTQYFGPGTRLTVL.

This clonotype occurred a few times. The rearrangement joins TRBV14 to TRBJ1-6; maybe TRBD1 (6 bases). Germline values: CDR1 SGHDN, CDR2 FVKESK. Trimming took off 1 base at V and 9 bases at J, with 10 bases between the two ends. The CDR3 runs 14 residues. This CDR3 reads CASSQVQGSSPLHF. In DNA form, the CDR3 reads TGTGCCAGCAGCCAAGTACAGGGAAGTTCACCCCTCCACTTT.

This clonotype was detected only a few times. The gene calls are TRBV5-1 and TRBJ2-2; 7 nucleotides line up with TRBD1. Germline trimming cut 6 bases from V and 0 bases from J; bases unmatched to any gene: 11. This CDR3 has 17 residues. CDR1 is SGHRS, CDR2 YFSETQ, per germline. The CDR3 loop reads CASNRDSLSANTGELFF. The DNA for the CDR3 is TGCGCCAGCAACCGGGACAGCTTAAGCGCGAACACCGGGGAGCTGTTTTTT.

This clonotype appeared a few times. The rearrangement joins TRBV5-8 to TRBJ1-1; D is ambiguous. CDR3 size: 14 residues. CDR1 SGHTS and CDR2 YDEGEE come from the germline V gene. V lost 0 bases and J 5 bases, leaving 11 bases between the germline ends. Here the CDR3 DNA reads TGTGCCAGCAGCTTGGGGCCTTCAAGTACTGAAGCTTTCTTT. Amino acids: CASSLGPSSTEAFF.

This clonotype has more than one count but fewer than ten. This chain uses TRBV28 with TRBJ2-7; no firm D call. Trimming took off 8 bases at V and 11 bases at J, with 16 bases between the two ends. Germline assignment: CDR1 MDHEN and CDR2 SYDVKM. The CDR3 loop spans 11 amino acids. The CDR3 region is CASGSGRREYF. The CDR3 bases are TGTGCCAGCGGATCTGGCAGGAGAGAGTACTTC.

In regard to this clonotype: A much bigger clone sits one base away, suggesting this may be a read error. The CDR3 protein is CASTQGGNTEALF. CDR3 sequence (DNA): TGTGCCAGTACCCAGGGCGGAAACACTGAAGCTCTCTTT. The chain has TRBV7-2 and TRBJ1-1; tentative D call: TRBD1 (5 bases). The CDR3 contains 13 residues. Germline V gene lookup returns CDR1 SGHTA and CDR2 FQGNSA.

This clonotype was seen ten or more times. DNA of the CDR3: TGTGCCAGCAGCAGGGGCACCGGGGAGCTGTTTTTT. This codes for CASSRGTGELFF. V is TRBV2 and J is TRBJ2-2, with D possibly TRBD1 on 6 matching bases. V lost 6 bases, J lost 4 bases, and 6 bases lay in between. The CDR3 spans 12 residues. In germline, CDR1 is SNHLY, CDR2 FYNNEI.

DNA for the CDR3: TGTGCCAGCACCCTCTCCGGAGAACTACTAGCGGTTCAGGTCACAGATACGCAGTATTTT. Protein: CASTLSGELLAVQVTDTQYF. The chain combines TRBV2 with TRBJ2-3; 8 bases agree with TRBD2. The CDR3 is 20 residues long. V lost 7 bases, J lost 2 bases, and 23 bases stayed unmatched. CDR1 and CDR2 from the germline V gene are SNHLY and FYNNEI.

The CDR3 here is CASSAGTGGDSYNEQFF. Here the CDR3 DNA reads TGTGCCAGCAGCGCTGGTACAGGGGGGGACTCCTACAATGAGCAGTTCTTC. This chain connects TRBV7-6 to TRBJ2-1, with D maybe TRBD1 (8 bases). Germline V gene sequence: CDR1 SGHVS, CDR2 FNYEAQ. Deletions cut 5 bases from V and 0 bases from J, with 17 bases between. The length of the CDR3 is 17 residues.

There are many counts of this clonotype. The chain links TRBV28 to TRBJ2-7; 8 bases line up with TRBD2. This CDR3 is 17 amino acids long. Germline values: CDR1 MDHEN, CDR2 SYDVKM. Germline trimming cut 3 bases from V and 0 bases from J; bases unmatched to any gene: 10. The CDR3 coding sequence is TGTGCCAGCAGTTTGCGCTTAGCGGGACTCAGCTCCTACGAGCAGTACTTC. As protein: CASSLRLAGLSSYEQYF.

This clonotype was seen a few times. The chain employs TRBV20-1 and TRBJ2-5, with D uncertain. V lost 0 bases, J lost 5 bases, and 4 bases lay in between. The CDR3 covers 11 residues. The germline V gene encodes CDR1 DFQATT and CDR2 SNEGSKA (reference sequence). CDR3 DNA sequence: TGCAGTGCTAGAGATTTCGAGACCCAGTACTTC. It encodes CSARDFETQYF.

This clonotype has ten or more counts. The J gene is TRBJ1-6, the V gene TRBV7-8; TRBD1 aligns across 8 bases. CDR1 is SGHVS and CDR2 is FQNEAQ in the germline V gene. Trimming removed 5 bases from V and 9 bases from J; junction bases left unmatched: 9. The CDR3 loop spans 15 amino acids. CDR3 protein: CASSLMTGEGSPLHF. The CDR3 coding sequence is TGTGCCAGCAGCCTAATGACAGGGGAAGGTTCACCCCTCCACTTT.

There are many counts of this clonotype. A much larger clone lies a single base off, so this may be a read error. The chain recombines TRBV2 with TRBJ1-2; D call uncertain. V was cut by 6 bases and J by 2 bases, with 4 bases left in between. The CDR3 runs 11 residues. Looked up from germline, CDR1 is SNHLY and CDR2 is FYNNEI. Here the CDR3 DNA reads TGTGCCAGCAGCCACAACTATGGCTACACCTTC. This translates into CASSHNYGYTF. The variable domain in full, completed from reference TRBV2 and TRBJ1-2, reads EPEVTQTPSHQVTQMGQEVILRCVPISNHLYFYWYRQILGQKVEFLVSFYNNEISEKSEIFDDQFSVERPDGSNFTLKIRSTKLEDSAMYFCASSHNYGYTFGSGTRLTVV.

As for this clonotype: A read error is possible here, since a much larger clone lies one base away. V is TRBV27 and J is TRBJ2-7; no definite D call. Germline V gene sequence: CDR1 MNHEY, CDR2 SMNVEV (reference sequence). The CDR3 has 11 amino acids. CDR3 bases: TGTGCCAGCAGTCCCCTCTCCGAGCAGTGCTTC. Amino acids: CASSPLSEQCF.

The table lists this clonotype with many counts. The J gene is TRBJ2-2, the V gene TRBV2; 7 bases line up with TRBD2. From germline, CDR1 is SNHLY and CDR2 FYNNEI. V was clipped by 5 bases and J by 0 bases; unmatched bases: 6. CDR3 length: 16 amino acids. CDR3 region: CASSPGLQTNTGELFF. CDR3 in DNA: TGTGCCAGCAGTCCGGGACTACAAACGAACACCGGGGAGCTGTTTTTT.

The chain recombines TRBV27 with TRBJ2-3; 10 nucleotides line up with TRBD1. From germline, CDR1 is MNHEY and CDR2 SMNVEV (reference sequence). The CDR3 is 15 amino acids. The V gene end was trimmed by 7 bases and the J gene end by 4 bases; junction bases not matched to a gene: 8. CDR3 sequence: CASTRGTGVADTQYF. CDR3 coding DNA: TGTGCCAGCACCCGCGGGACAGGGGTCGCAGATACGCAGTATTTT.

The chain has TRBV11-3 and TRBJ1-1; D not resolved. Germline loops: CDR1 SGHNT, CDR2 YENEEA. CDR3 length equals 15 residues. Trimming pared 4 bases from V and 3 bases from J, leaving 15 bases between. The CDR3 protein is CASSSGMGGDTEAFF. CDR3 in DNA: TGTGCCAGCAGCTCAGGTATGGGAGGAGACACTGAAGCTTTCTTT.

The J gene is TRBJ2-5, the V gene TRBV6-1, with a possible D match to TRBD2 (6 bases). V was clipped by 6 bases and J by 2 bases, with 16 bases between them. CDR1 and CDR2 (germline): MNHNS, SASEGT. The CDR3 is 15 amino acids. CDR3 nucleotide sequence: TGTGCCAGCAGCCCCCGACTAGTGTCTCAAGAGACCCAGTACTTC. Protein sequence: CASSPRLVSQETQYF.

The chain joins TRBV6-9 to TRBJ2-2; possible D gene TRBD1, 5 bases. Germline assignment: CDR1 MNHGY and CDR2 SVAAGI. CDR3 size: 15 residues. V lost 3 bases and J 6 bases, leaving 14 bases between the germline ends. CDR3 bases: TGTGCCAGCAGTTACGGGCAGGGTACGGCCGGGGAGCTGTTTTTT. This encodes CASSYGQGTAGELFF.

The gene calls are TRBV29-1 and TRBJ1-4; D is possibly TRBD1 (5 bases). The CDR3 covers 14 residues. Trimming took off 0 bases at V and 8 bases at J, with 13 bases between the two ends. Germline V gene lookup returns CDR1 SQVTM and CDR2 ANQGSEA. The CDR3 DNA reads TGCAGCGTTGAAGAGGGGGGTATTGGCGAAAAACTGTTTTTT. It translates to CSVEEGGIGEKLFF.

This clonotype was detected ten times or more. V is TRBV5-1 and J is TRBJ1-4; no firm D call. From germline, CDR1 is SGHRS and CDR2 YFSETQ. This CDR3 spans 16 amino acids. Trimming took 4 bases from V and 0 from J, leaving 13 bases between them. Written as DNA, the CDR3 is TGCGCCAGCAGCGACGGACGGACTGCAACTAATGAAAAACTGTTTTTT. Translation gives CASSDGRTATNEKLFF.

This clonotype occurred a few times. The CDR3 here is CASSEALQSDTQYF. The CDR3 DNA sequence: TGTGCCAGCAGTGAAGCGCTTCAGTCAGATACGCAGTATTTT. This sequence joins TRBV2 and TRBJ2-3, with unresolved D. The CDR3 loop spans 14 amino acids. Trimming pared 0 bases from V and 4 bases from J, leaving 8 bases between. The germline gives CDR1 SNHLY, CDR2 FYNNEI. Drawing the rest from reference TRBV2 and TRBJ2-3, the complete variable domain is EPEVTQTPSHQVTQMGQEVILRCVPISNHLYFYWYRQILGQKVEFLVSFYNNEISEKSEIFDDQFSVERPDGSNFTLKIRSTKLEDSAMYFCASSEALQSDTQYFGPGTRLTVL.

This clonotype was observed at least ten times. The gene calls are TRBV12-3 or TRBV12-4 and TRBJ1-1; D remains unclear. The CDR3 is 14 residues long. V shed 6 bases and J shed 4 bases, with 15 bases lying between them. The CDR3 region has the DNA TGTGCCAGCAGGGCCAGGCCACGGGGCACTGAAGCTTTCTTT. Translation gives CASRARPRGTEAFF.

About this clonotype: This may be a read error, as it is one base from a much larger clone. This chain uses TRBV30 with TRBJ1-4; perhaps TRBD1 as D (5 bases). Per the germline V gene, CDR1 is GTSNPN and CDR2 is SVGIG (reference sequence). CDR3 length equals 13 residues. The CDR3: CARSSGQKEKLFF. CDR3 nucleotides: TGTGCCCGGAGTTCCGGACAAAAGGAAAAACTGTTTTTT.

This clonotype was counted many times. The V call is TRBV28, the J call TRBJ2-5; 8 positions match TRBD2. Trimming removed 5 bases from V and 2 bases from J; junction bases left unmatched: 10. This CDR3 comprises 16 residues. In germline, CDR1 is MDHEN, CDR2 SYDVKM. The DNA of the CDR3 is TGTGCCAGCAGTACCGAAGCGGGAGAGGGTCAAGAGACCCAGTACTTC. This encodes CASSTEAGEGQETQYF.

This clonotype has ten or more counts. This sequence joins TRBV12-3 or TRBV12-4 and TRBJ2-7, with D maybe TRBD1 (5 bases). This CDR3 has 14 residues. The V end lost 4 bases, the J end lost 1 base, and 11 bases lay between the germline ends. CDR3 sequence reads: CASSSQGPSYEQYF. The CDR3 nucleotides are TGTGCCAGCAGTTCTCAGGGCCCTTCCTACGAGCAGTACTTC.

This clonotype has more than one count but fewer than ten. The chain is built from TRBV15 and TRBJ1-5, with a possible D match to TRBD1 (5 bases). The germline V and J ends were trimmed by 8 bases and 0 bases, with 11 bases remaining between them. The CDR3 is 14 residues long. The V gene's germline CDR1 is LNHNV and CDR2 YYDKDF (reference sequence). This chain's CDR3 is CATRGVDSNQPQHF. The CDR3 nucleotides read TGTGCCACCCGGGGGGTAGATAGCAATCAGCCCCAGCATTTT.